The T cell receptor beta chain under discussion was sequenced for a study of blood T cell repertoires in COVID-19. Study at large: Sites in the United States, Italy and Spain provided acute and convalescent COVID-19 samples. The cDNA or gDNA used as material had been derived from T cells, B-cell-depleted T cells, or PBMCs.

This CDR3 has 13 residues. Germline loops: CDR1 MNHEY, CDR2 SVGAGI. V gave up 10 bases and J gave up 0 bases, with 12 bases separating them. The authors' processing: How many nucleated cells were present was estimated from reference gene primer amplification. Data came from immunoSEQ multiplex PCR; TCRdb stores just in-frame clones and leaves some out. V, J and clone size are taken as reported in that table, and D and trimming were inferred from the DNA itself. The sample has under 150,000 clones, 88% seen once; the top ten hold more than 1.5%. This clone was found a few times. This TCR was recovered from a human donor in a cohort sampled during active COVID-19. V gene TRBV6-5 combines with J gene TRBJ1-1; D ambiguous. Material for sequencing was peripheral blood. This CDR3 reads CATLQRLNTEAFF. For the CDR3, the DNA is TGTGCCACTCTCCAGCGACTGAACACTGAAGCTTTCTTT.